In this sample, the clone carrying this T cell receptor (beta chain) turned up once. V gave up 0 bases and J gave up 4 bases, with 7 bases separating them. Germline-derived CDR1 and CDR2 are SGHNT and YYREEE (reference sequence). This CDR3 comprises 13 residues. Assay: immunoSEQ multiplex PCR; the TCRdb copy retains only in-frame clones and omits some. The table has 53,000 or so clones, 93% seen once. These data come from a study of technical replicates of blood from a handful of donors. Sequences were obtained from PBMCs. This sequence originates from a human donor in good health. Some clones in this sample may be carry-over from other donors' samples. The genes are TRBV5-4 and TRBJ1-2, with unresolved D. For the CDR3, the DNA is TGTGCCAGCAGCTTGGACGGGGTCTATGGCTACACCTTC. Protein: CASSLDGVYGYTF.